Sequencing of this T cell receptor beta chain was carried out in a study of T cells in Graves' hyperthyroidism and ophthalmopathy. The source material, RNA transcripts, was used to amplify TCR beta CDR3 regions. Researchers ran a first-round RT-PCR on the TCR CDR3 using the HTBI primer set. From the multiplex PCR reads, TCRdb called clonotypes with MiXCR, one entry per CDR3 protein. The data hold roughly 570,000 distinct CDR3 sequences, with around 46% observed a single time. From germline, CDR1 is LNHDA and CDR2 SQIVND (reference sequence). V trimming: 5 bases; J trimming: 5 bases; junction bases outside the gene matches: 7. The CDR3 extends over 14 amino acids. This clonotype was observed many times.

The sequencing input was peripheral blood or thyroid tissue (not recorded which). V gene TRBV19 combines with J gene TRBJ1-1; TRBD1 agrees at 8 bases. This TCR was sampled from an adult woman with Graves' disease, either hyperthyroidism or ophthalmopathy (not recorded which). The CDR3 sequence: CASSAGHRGTEAFF. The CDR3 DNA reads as TGTGCCAGTAGTGCGGGACACAGGGGGACTGAAGCTTTCTTT.